Detailed here is one T cell receptor beta chain. Its antigen is not identified. RNA transcripts served as the template for amplifying TCR beta CDR3 regions. HTBI primers were employed in a first-round RT-PCR of the TCR CDR3. MiXCR, applied by TCRdb to the multiplex PCR reads, yields one record per CDR3 protein. The sample shows about 350,000 distinct CDR3 sequences, over 11% of them seen only once. The data were taken from a study of T cells in Graves' hyperthyroidism and ophthalmopathy. General study results and limits: Model-based prediction identified ophthalmopathy a median roughly 6.1 months prior to its onset.

It was considered stable Graves' hyperthyroidism when ophthalmopathy did not progress within 18 months. Uncontrolled infection, other autoimmune disease, pregnancy or lactation barred patients from enrollment. For the diagnoses, clinical symptoms, serum thyroxine and TRAb, thyroid ultrasound and orbital computed tomography were used. V dropped 7 bases and J dropped 9 bases, with 23 bases sitting between them. The CDR3 totals 14 residues. Germline V gene data show CDR1 as SQVTM and CDR2 as ANQGSEA. The gene calls are TRBV29-1 and TRBJ2-3; a possible D gene is TRBD1 (6 bases). The receptor was isolated from a woman aged 25-40 years with Graves' hyperthyroidism. Source material: blood. The CDR3 bases are TGCAGCGCCTACGATCTCGACAGGTCAGGGACGCAGTATTTT. Residues: CSAYDLDRSGTQYF.